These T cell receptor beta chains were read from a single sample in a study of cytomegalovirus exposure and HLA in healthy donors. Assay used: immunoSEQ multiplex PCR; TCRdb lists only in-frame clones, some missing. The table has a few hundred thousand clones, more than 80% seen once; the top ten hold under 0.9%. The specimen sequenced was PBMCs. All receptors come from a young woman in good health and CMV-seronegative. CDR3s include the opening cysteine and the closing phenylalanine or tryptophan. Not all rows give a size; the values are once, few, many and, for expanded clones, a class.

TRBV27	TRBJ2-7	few	CASSGSSYEQYF
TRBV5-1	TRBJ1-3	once	CASSFDGGQGATGNTIYF
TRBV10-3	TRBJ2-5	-	CAISKGLAGAPQETQYF
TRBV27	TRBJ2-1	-	CASSLVRGGGEQFF
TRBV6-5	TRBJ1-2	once	CASSYLQDYGYTF
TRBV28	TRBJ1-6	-	CASSFYGHSPLHF
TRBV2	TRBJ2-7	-	CASRRQVTYEQYF
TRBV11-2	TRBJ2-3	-	CASSLDPAWPPGGTDTQYF
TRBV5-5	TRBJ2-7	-	CASSPRDTRSSYEQYF
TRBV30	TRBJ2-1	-	CAWTPRAGLVYNEQFF
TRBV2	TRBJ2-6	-	CASRWTGGAISGANVLTF
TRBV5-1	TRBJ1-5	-	CASSLGTGGDQPQHF
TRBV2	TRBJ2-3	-	CASSERTGIVDTQYF
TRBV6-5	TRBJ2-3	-	CASSGAGGRMYF
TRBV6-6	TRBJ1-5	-	CASLDSHSNQPQHF
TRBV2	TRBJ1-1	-	CASRKEGPNTEAFF
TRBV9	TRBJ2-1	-	CASSVGLAYNEQFF
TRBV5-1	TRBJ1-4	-	CASSPQQARNEKLFF
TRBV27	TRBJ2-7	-	CASSPRGAGGYEQYF
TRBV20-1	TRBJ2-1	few	CSASIPWQFF
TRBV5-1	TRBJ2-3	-	CASSEGGGQGTDTQYF
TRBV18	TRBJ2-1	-	CASSPPQSDEQFF
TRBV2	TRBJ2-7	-	CATTLAADGSNYEQYF
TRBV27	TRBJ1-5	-	CASPQGGAGNQPQHF
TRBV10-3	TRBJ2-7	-	CATGLRDRGSEQYF
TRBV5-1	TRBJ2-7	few	CASSWTTGTSSYEQYF
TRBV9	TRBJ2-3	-	CASSPRGLAGDTQYF
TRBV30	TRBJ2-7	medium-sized	CAWGRGTFSYEQYF
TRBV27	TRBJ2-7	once	CASEARDSPNCEQYF
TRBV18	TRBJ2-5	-	CASSPPDRLQETQYF
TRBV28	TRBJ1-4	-	CASSSGGVLGATNEKLFF
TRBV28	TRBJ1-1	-	CASSLQGHTEAFF
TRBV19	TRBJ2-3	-	CASSGTKADTQYF